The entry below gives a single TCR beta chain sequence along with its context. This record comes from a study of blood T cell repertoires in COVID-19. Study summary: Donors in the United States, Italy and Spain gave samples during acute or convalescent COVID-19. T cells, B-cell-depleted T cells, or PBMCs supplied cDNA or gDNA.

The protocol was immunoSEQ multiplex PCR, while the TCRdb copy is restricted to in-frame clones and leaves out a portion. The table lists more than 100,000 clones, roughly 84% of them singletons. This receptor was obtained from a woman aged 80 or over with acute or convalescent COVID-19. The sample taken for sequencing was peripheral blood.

CDR3 sequence: CASSLRDNNSPLHF. The CDR3 nucleotides read TGTGCCAGCAGCCTCCGGGACAACAATTCACCCCTCCACTTT. The chain combines TRBV2 with TRBJ1-6, with D possibly matching TRBD1 (6 bases). The germline V gene has CDR1 SNHLY and CDR2 FYNNEI. This CDR3 has 14 residues. The V and J ends lost 6 bases and 7 bases respectively, with 13 bases between them.